One and the same sample provided the 7 T cell receptor beta chains below, sequenced in a study of T cells expressing NK-cell markers. TCRdb re-called the 5' RACE reads and catalogs CDR3 proteins one per entry, DNA excluded. Its listing shows a few hundred thousand distinct CDR3 sequences. Sequenced material: blood T cells: a sorted CD56 or NKG2C T cell subset, CD4+ or CD8+ T cells, or bulk PBMC T cells (not recorded which). The origin of the receptors is a man aged 18 to 69 in good health.

The chain uses TRBV7-2 and TRBJ1-4; lacking DNA, the TRBD1 call made by TCRdb goes unchecked. The CDR3 has 16 residues. Germline V gives CDR1 SGHTA, CDR2 FQGNSA. This CDR3 is CASSPRAGTGGEKLFF.

CDR3 protein: CASIMGRVRRSVETQYF. The chain is built from TRBV6-5 and TRBJ2-5; the TRBD1 assignment by TCRdb is unverifiable without DNA. Germline V lookup: CDR1 MNHEY, CDR2 SVGAGI. This CDR3 has 17 amino acids.

The chain joins TRBV5-1 to TRBJ2-1; TCRdb returns TRBD1, unconfirmable since there is no DNA. Germline assignment: CDR1 SGHRS and CDR2 YFSETQ. CDR3 length equals 14 residues. This CDR3 is CASRRGGTTNEQFF.

The chain carries TRBV20-1 and TRBJ1-3; the TRBD1 assignment by TCRdb is unverifiable without DNA. This CDR3 has 13 amino acids. Germline V CDR1 and CDR2: DFQATT, SNEGSKA (reference sequence). This chain's CDR3 is CSARRGRGNTIYF.

The rearrangement uses TRBV29-1 and TRBJ1-2; TCRdb's D call, TRBD1, is unchecked because there is no DNA. The CDR3 runs 15 residues. CDR1 SQVTM and CDR2 ANQGSEA come from the germline V gene. The CDR3 reads CSVDPGGGGNYGYTF.

CDR3 sequence: CAISGQGVTDTQYF. The V call is TRBV10-3, the J call TRBJ2-3; without DNA, the TCRdb call of TRBD1 cannot be checked. Germline lookup yields CDR1 ENHRY and CDR2 SYGVKD. There are 14 residues in the CDR3.

The chain combines TRBV6-5 with TRBJ1-1. Germline assignment: CDR1 MNHEY and CDR2 SVGAGI. The CDR3 runs 13 residues. CDR3 loop: CASSYLGPTEAFF.